Following are 6 T cell receptor beta chains from one sample sequenced in a study of technical replicates of blood from a few donors. Repertoires were generated with immunoSEQ multiplex PCR, while TCRdb's copy carries only in-frame clones and drops some. The repertoire consists of tens of thousands of clones, with less than 95% occurring once and the leading ten covering over 2.5%. Sequenced input: PBMCs. These receptors originate from a human donor in good health. Some clones in this sample may be carry-over from other donors' samples.

V gene TRBV7-8 combines with J gene TRBJ2-7; the D gene is possibly TRBD1 (6 bases). The germline V and J ends were trimmed by 6 bases and 7 bases, with 13 bases remaining between them. Germline CDR1 SGHVS, CDR2 FQNEAQ. CDR3 length: 12 amino acids. Here the CDR3 DNA reads TGTGCCAGCAGAAACAGGGCGGGTGAGCAGTACTTC. Its protein product is CASRNRAGEQYF.

The CDR3 here is CASSLEWESYNEQFF. In DNA form, the CDR3 reads TGTGCCAGCAGCTTAGAGTGGGAGTCCTACAATGAGCAGTTCTTC. The J gene is TRBJ2-1, the V gene TRBV11-2, with a possible D match to TRBD2 (5 bases). The CDR3 loop spans 15 amino acids. V was shortened by 0 bases and J by 1 base, with 7 bases between the two germline ends. Germline CDR1 and CDR2: SGHAT and FQNNGV.

The chain couples TRBV5-4 to TRBJ2-3; 12 bases are shared with TRBD2. Losses at the gene ends were 0 bases for V and 4 bases for J; bases not matched to a gene: 6. This CDR3 is built from 17 residues. The germline CDR1 and CDR2 sequences are SGHNT and YYREEE (reference sequence). The CDR3 region is CASSLGLAGGMADTQYF. CDR3 sequence (DNA): TGTGCCAGCAGCTTGGGGCTAGCGGGGGGGATGGCAGATACGCAGTATTTT.

The chain combines TRBV7-6 with TRBJ2-1; 9 bases agree with TRBD2. The CDR3 covers 16 residues. Looked up from germline, CDR1 is SGHVS and CDR2 is FNYEAQ. With 1 base clipped from V and 4 bases from J, the junction kept 5 bases outside the gene matches. This CDR3 reads CASSLVEAGGYNEQFF. DNA of the CDR3: TGTGCCAGCAGCTTAGTGGAGGCGGGGGGGTACAATGAGCAGTTCTTC. Full variable domain (outside the CDR3, taken from reference TRBV7-6 and TRBJ2-1): GAGVSQSPRYKVTKRGQDVALRCDPISGHVSLYWYRQALGQGPEFLTYFNYEAQQDKSGLPNDRFSAERPEGSISTLTIQRTEQRDSAMYRCASSLVEAGGYNEQFFGPGTRLTVL.

This chain joins TRBV7-2 and TRBJ1-4, with 8 positions matching TRBD1. Germline lookup yields CDR1 SGHTA and CDR2 FQGNSA. The CDR3 has 16 amino acids. Losses at the gene ends were 5 bases for V and 3 bases for J; bases not matched to a gene: 8. CDR3 loop: CASSADRAVANEKLFF. The CDR3 bases are TGTGCCAGCAGCGCGGACAGGGCCGTGGCTAATGAAAAACTGTTTTTT.

This rearrangement joins TRBV23-1 to TRBJ2-7; D gene unclear. TRBV23-1 is flagged as an ORF with uncertain function. The CDR3 consists of 15 residues. V lost 6 bases and J 3 bases, leaving 18 bases between the germline ends. CDR3 in DNA: TGCGCCAGCAGCCACAATAAAACAGCAAACTACGAGCAGTACTTC. Protein sequence: CASSHNKTANYEQYF.